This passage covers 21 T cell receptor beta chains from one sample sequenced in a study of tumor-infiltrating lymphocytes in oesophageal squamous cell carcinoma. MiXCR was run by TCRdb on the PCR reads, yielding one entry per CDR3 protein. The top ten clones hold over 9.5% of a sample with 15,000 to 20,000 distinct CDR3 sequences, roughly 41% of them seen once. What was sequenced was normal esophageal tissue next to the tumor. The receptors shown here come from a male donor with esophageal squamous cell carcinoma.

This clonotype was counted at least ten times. The CDR3: CASSARTSGSGGELFF. The CDR3 DNA follows: TGTGCCAGCAGCGCTAGGACTAGCGGGAGTGGCGGGGAGCTGTTTTTT. The chain uses TRBV9 and TRBJ2-2; TRBD2 agrees at 13 bases. This CDR3 has 16 residues. Per germline, CDR1 SGDLS and CDR2 YYNGEE. J was trimmed by 7 bases and V by 3 bases; bases with no gene match: 6. The entire variable domain, with the rest obtained from reference TRBV9 and TRBJ2-2, is as follows: DSGVTQTPKHLITATGQRVTLRCSPRSGDLSVYWYQQSLDQGLQFLIQYYNGEERAKGNILERFSAQQFPDLHSELNLSSLELGDSALYFCASSARTSGSGGELFFGEGSRLTVL.

The DNA for the CDR3 is TGTGCCAGCAGCTTACTATCCGGTTCGAACACCGGGGAGCTGTTTTTT. Translation: CASSLLSGSNTGELFF. The chain carries TRBV7-3 and TRBJ2-2; the D is unclear. The germline gives CDR1 SGHTA, CDR2 FQGTGA. CDR3 length equals 16 residues. Trimming pared 2 bases from V and 0 bases from J, leaving 10 bases between.

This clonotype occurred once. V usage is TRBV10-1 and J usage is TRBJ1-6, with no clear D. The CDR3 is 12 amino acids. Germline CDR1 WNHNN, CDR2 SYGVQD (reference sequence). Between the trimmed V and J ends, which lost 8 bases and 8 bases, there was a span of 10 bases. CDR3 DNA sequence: TGCGCCAGCGGCGACCCGGATTCACCCCTCCACTTT. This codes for CASGDPDSPLHF.

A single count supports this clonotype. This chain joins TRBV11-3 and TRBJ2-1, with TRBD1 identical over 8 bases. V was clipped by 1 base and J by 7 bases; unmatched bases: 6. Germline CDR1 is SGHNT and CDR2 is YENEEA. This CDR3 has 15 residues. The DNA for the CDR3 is TGTGCCAGCAGCTTAGCCCCAGGGGGCATGAATGAGCAGTTCTTC. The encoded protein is CASSLAPGGMNEQFF. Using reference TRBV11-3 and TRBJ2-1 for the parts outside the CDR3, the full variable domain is EAGVVQSPRYKIIEKKQPVAFWCNPISGHNTLYWYLQNLGQGPELLIRYENEEAVDDSQLPKDRFSAERLKGVDSTLKIQPAELGDSAVYLCASSLAPGGMNEQFFGPGTRLTVL.

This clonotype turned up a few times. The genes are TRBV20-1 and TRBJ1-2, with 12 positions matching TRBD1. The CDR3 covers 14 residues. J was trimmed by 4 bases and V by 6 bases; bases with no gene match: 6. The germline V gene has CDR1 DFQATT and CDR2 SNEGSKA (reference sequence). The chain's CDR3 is CSAVGQGAFYGYTF. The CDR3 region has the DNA TGCAGTGCGGTGGGACAGGGGGCCTTCTATGGCTACACCTTC.

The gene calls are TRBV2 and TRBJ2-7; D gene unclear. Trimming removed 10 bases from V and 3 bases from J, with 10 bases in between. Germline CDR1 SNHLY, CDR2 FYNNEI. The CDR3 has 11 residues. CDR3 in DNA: TGTGCCATCCGGGTTCTCTACGAGCAGTACTTC. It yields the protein CAIRVLYEQYF.

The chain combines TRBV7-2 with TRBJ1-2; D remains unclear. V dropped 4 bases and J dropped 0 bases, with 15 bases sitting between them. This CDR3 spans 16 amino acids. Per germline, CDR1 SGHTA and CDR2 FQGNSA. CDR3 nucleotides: TGTGCCAGCAGCTCCTCGGGTGAAATCCCTAACTATGGCTACACCTTC. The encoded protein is CASSSSGEIPNYGYTF.

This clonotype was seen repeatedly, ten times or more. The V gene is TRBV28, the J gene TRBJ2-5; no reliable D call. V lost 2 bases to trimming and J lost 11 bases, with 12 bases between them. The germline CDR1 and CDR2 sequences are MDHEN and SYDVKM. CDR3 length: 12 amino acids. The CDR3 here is CASSLEYNEQYF. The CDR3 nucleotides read TGTGCCAGCAGTTTAGAGTACAATGAGCAGTACTTC.

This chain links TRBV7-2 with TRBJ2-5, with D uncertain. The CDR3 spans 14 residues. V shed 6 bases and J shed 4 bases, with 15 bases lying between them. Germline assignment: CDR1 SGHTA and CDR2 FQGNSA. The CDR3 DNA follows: TGTGCCAGCAGACACCGAGATTGGGGAGAGACCCAGTACTTC. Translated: CASRHRDWGETQYF.

CDR3 sequence (DNA): TGTGCCAGCAACCTAAGAGACAGGGGGGTTAATGAGCAGTACTTC. It yields the protein CASNLRDRGVNEQYF. The chain employs TRBV27 and TRBJ2-6; TRBD1 matches at 9 bases. Judging by the DNA end, TRBJ2-7 fits better; the J call may be wrong. Germline CDR1 reads MNHEY; CDR2 reads SMNVEV (reference sequence). CDR3 size: 15 residues.

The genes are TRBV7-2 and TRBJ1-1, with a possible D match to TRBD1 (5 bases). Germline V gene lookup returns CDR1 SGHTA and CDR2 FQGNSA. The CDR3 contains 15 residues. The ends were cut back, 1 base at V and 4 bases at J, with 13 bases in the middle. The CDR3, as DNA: TGTGCCAGCAGCTTAGTGCTGGGGGAGAGCACTGAAGCTTTCTTT. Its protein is CASSLVLGESTEAFF.

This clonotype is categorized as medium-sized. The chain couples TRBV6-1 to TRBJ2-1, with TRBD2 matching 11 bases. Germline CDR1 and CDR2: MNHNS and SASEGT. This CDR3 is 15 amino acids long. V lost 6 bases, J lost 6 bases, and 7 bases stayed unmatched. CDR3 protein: CASSLTSGMVNEQFF. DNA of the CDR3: TGTGCCAGCAGCCTGACTAGCGGGATGGTCAATGAGCAGTTCTTC.

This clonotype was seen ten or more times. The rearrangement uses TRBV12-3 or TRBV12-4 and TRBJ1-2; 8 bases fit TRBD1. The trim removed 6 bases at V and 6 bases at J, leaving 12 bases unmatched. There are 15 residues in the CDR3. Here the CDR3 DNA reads TGTGCCAGCAGCGTAACGGACAGGGTACTAAATGGCTACACCTTC. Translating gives CASSVTDRVLNGYTF.

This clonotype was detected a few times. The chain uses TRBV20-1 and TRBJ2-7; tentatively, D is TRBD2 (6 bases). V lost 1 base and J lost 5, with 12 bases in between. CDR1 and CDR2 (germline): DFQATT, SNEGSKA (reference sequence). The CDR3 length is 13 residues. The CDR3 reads CSARVGGFNEQYF. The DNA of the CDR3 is TGCAGTGCTAGAGTTGGGGGGTTCAACGAGCAGTACTTC.

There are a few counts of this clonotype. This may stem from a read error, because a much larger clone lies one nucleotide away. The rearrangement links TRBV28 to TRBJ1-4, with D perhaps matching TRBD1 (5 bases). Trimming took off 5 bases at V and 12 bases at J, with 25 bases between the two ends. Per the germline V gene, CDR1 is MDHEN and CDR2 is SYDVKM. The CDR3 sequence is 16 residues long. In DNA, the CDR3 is TGTGCCAGCAGTGGGCGCACCGGGACCGTCGGGGAAGAACTGTTTTTT. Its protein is CASSGRTGTVGEELFF.

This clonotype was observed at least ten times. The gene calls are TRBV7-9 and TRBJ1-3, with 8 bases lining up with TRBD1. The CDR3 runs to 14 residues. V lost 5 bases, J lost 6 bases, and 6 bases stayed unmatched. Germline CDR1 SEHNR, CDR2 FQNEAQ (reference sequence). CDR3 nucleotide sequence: TGTGCCAGCAGCACGACAGGGGCGCAAAACACCATATATTTT. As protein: CASSTTGAQNTIYF. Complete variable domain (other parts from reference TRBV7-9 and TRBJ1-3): DTGVSQNPRHKITKRGQNVTFRCDPISEHNRLYWYRQTLGQGPEFLTYFQNEAQLEKSRLLSDRFSAERPKGSFSTLEIQRTEQGDSAMYLCASSTTGAQNTIYFGEGSWLTVV.

DNA of the CDR3: TGTGCCAGCAGTTACTCCCCAGAATATCAGCCCCAGCATTTT. As protein: CASSYSPEYQPQHF. The V and J genes are TRBV6-2 or TRBV6-3 and TRBJ1-5, with D uncertain. V gave up 0 bases and J gave up 5 bases, with 8 bases separating them. The CDR3 runs 14 residues. From germline, CDR1 is MNHEY and CDR2 SVGEGT.

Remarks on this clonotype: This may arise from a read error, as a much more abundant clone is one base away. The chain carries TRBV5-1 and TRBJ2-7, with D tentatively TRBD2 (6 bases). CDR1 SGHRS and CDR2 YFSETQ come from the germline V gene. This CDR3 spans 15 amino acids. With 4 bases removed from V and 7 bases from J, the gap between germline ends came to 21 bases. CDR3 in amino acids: CASSGDSGRYNEQYF. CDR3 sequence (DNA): TGCGCCAGCAGCGGAGATAGCGGTCGCTACAATGAGCAGTACTTC.

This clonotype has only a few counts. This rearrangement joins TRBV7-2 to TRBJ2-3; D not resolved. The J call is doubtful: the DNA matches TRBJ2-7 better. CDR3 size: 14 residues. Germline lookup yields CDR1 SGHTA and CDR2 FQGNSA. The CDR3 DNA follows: TGTGCCAGCAGCTTAGAACGCCCAGTAGGACAGCAGTACTTC. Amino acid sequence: CASSLERPVGQQYF.

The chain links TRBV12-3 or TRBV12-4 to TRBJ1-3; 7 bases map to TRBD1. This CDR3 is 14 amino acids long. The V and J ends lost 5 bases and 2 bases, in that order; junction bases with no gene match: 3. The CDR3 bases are TGTGCCAGCAGTCTGACAGGGACTGGAAACACCATATATTTT. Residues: CASSLTGTGNTIYF.

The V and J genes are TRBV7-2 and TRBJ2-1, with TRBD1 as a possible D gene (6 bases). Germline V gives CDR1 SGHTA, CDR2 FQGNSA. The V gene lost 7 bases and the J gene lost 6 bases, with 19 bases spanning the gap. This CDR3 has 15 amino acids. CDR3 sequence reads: CASKSTNTRGNEQFF. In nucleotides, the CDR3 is TGTGCCAGCAAAAGCACAAATACCAGGGGCAATGAGCAGTTCTTC.